At least ten counts were recorded for the clone carrying this T cell receptor (beta chain). Its cognate antigen is unknown. Germline CDR1 and CDR2: SGHVS and FNYEAQ. This CDR3 comprises 15 residues. With 3 bases removed from V and 0 bases from J, the gap between germline ends came to 9 bases. Stated treatment: randomized to nivolumab then ipilimumab (arm A) or the reverse (arm B). This sample is drawn from a study of sequential checkpoint blockade in melanoma. Study-wide context: After nivolumab or ipilimumab alone, about two dozen patients had week-13 rebiopsies.

Overall study findings and caveats: About 30 times likelier clinical benefit followed increased tumor T-cell fraction and clonality. Mutational load did not correlate with tumor T-cell fraction or clonality.

Clones were read by immunoSEQ multiplex PCR, and TCRdb kept only the in-frame ones, dropping some. The sample lists fewer than 8,000 clones; 23% were seen once. The sequence was collected from a human donor with melanoma. The sample consisted of tumor tissue (inferred from file names), taken from a patient given nivolumab and ipilimumab in sequence. The chain combines TRBV7-6 with TRBJ2-1, with D maybe TRBD2 (6 bases). The CDR3 DNA reads as TGTGCCAGCAGCTTTTGGGGGGACTCCTACAATGAGCAGTTCTTC. Translating it yields CASSFWGDSYNEQFF.